The T cell receptor (beta chain) described here comes from a study of blood T cell repertoires in COVID-19. Study background: Sites across the United States, Italy and Spain contributed samples from acute and convalescent COVID-19. T cells, B-cell-depleted T cells, or PBMCs supplied cDNA or gDNA.

Germline assignment: CDR1 KGHSH and CDR2 LQKENI. Trimming took off 1 base at V and 2 bases at J, with 10 bases between the two ends. There are 15 residues in the CDR3. Authors' processing steps: Reference gene primers were amplified, and this amplification served to estimate nucleated cell counts. Repertoires were generated with immunoSEQ multiplex PCR, while TCRdb's copy carries only in-frame clones and drops some. The V and J calls and clone size come from that table; D and trimming were worked out from the DNA. Altogether some 460,000 clones are present, around 89% being singletons, with the ten largest covering roughly 4.3%.

Sequencing input: peripheral blood. The rearrangement uses TRBV18 and TRBJ2-3; possible D gene TRBD1, 5 bases. This sequence was found in a woman aged 25 to 39 with acute or convalescent COVID-19. CDR3 sequence: CASSPQSRATDTQYF. The CDR3 nucleotides are TGTGCCAGCTCACCACAAAGCAGGGCCACAGATACGCAGTATTTT.